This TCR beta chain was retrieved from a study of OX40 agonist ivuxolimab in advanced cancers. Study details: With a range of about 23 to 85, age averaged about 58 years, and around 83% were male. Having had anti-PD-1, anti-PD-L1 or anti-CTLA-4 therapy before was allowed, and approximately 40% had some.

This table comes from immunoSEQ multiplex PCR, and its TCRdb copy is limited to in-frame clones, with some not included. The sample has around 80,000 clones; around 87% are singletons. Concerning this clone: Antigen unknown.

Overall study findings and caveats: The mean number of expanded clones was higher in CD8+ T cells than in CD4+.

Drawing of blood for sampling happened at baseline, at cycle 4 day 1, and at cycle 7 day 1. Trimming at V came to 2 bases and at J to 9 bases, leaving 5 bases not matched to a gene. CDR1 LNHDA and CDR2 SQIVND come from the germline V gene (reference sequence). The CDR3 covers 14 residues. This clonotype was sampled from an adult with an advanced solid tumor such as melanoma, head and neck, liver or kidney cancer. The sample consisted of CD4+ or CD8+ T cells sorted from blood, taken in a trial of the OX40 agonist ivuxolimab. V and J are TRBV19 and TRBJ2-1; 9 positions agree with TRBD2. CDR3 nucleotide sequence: TGTGCCAGTAGTATACAGCGGGAGGCGGGTGAGCAGTTCTTC. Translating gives CASSIQREAGEQFF.